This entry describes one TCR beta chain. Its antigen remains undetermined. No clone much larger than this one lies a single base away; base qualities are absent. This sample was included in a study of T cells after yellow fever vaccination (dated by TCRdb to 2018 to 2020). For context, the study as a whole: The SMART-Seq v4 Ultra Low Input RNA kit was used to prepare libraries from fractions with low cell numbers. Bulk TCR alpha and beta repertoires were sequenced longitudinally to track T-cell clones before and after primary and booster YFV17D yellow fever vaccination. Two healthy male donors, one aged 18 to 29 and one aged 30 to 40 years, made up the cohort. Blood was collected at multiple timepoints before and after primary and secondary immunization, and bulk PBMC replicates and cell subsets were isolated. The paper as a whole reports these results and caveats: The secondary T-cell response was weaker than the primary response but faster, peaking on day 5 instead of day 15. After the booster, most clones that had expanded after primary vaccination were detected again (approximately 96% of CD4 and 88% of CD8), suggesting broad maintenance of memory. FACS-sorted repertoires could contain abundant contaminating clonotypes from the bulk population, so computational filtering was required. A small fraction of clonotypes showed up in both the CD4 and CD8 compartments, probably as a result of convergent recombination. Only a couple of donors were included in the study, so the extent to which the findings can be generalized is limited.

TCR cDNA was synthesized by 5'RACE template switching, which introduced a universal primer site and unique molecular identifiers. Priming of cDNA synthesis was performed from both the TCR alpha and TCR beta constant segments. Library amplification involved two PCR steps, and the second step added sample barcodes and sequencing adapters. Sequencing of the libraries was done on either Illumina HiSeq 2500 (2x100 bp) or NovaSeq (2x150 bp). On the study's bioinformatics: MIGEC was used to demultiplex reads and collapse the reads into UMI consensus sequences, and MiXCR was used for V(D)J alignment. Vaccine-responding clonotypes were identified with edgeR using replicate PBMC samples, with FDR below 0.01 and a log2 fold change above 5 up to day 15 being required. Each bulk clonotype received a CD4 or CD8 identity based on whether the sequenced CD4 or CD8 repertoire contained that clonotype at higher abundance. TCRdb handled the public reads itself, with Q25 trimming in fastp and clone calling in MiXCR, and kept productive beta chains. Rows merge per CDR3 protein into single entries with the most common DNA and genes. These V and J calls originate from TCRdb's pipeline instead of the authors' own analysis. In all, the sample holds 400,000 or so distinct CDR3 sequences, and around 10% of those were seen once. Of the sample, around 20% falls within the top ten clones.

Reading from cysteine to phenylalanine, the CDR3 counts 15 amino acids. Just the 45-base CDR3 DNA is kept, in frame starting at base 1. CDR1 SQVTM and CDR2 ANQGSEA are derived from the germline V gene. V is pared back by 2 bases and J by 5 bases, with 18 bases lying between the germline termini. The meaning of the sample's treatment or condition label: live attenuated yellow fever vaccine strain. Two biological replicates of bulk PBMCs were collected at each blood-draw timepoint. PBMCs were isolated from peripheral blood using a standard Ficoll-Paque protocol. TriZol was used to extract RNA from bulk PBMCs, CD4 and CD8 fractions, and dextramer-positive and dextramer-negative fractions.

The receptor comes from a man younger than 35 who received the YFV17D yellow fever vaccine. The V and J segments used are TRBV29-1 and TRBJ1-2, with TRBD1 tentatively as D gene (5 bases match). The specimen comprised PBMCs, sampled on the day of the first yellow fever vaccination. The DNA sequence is TGCAGCGTTGAAAGCGGGACCTTTGGGCCATATGGCTACACCTTC. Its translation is CSVESGTFGPYGYTF.